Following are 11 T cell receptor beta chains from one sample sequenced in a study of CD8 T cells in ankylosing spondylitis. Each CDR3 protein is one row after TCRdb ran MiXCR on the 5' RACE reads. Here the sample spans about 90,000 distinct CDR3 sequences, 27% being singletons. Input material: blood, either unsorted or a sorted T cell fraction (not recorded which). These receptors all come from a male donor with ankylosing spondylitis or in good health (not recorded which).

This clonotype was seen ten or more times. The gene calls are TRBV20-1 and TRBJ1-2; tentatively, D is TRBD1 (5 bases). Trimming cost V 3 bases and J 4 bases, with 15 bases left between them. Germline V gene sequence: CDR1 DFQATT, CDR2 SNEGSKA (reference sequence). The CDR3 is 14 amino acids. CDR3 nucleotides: TGCAGTGCTAGGTTTCTCCAGGGAGGCTATGGCTACACCTTC. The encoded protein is CSARFLQGGYGYTF.

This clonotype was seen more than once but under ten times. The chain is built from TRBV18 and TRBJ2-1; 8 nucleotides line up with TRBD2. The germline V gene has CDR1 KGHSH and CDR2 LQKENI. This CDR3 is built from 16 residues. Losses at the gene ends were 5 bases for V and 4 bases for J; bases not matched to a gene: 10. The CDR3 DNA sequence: TGTGCCAGCTCATCAGCCTCGCTAGCGGGTTACAATGAGCAGTTCTTC. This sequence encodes CASSSASLAGYNEQFF.

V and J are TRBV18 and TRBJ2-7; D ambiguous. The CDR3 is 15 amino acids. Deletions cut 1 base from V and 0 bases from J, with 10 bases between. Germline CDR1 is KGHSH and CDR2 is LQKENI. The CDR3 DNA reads TGTGCCAGCTCACCACGTCTCGGCAGCTCCTACGAGCAGTACGTC. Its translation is CASSPRLGSSYEQYV.

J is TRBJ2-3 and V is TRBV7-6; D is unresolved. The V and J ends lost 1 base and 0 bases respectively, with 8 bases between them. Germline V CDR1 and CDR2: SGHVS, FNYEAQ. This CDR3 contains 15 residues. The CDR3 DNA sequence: TGTGCCAGCAGCTTAGGGGGTGCTAGCACAGATACGCAGTATTTT. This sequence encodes CASSLGGASTDTQYF.

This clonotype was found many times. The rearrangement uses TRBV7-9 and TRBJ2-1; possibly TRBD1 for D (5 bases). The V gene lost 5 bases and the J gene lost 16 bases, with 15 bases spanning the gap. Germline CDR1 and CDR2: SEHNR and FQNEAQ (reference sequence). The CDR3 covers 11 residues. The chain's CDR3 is CASSPLTRGFF. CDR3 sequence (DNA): TGTGCCAGCAGCCCCCTGACAAGGGGCTTCTTC.

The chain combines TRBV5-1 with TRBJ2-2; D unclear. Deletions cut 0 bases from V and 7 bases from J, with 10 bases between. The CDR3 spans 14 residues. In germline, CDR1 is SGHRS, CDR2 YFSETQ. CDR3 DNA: TGCGCCAGCAGCTTGGAGTCTTACGGCGGGGAGCTGTTTTTT. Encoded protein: CASSLESYGGELFF.

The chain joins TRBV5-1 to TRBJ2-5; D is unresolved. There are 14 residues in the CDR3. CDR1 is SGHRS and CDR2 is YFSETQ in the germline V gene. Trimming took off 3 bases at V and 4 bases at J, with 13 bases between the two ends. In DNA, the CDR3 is TGCGCCAGCAGCTGGACGATGGATCGAGAGACCCAGTACTTC. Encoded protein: CASSWTMDRETQYF. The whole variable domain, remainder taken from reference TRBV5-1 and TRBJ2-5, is KAGVTQTPRYLIKTRGQQVTLSCSPISGHRSVSWYQQTPGQGLQFLFEYFSETQRNKGNFPGRFSGRQFSNSRSEMNVSTLELGDSALYLCASSWTMDRETQYFGPGTRLLVL.

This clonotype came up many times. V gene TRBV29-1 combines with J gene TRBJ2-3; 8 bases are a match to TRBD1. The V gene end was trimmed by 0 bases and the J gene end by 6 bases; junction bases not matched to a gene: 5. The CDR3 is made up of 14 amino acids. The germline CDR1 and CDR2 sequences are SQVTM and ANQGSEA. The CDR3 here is CSVEEGQDLDTQYF. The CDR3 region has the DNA TGCAGCGTTGAAGAGGGACAGGACCTTGATACGCAGTATTTT.

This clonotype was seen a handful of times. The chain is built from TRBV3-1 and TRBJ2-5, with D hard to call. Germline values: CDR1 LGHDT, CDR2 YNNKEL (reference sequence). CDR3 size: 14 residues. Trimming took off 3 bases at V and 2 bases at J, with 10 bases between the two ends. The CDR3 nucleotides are TGTGCCAGCAGCCAGAATGGCAGACAAGAGACCCAGTACTTC. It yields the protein CASSQNGRQETQYF.

CDR3 protein: CASSLQGWGGELFF. CDR3 bases: TGTGCCAGCAGCTTACAGGGGTGGGGCGGGGAGCTGTTTTTT. V is TRBV11-2 and J is TRBJ2-2; weak D call: TRBD1 (6 bases). The CDR3 runs 14 residues. Germline CDR1 and CDR2: SGHAT and FQNNGV. V lost 2 bases, J lost 7 bases, and 11 bases lay in between.

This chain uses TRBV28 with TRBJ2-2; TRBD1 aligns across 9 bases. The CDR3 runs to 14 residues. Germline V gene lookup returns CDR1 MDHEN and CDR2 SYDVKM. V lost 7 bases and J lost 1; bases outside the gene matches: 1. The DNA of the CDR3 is TGTGCCAGCAAGGACAGGGGGAACACCGGGGAGCTGTTTTTT. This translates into CASKDRGNTGELFF.